This TCR beta chain was observed in a study of cytomegalovirus exposure and HLA in healthy donors. Libraries were prepared by immunoSEQ multiplex PCR; TCRdb keeps only in-frame clonotypes and omits some of them. The sample lists hundreds of thousands of clones; around nine tenths were seen once. Study outcomes and limitations: Rarity characterized most TCR sequences, yet some public TCRs appeared in many donors. The tendency of first-cohort TCR clusters to co-occur in the approximately 110 validation repertoires was the finding of a later analysis. Both high specificity and high sensitivity reportedly marked the classifier's diagnosis of cytomegalovirus status.

The donors were members of the validation cohort comprising over 100 subjects, separate from the approximately 710-subject first cohort. As concerns this clone: Its specificity is unknown.

V shed 6 bases and J shed 4 bases, with 14 bases lying between them. From germline, CDR1 is MNHEY and CDR2 SVGAGI. The CDR3 consists of 14 residues. This chain links TRBV6-5 with TRBJ2-3, with a possible D match to TRBD2 (5 bases). The sample comprised PBMCs. The sequence was collected from a man in his late teens or twenties in good health and CMV-seronegative. CDR3 bases: TGTGCCAGCAGGTCGAGCGGAGACGCAGATACGCAGTATTTT. This encodes CASRSSGDADTQYF.